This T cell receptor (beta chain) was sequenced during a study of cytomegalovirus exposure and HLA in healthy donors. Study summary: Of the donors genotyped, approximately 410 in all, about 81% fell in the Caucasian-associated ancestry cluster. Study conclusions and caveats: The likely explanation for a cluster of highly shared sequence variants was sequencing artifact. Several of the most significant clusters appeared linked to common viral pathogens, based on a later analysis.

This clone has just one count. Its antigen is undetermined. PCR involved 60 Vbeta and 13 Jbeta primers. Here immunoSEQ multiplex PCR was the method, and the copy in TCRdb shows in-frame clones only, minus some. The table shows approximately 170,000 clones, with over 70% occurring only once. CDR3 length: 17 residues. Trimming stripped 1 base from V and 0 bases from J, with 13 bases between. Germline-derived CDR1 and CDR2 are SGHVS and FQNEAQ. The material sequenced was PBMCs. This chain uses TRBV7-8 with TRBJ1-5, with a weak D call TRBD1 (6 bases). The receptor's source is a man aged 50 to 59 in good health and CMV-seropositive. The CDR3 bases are TGTGCCAGCAGCTTAGTGCACAGGGCCTATAGCAATCAGCCCCAGCATTTT. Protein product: CASSLVHRAYSNQPQHF.